The next 3 T cell receptor beta chains were all read from a single sample in a study of control samples from healthy donors and cancer patients (dated by TCRdb to 2018 to 2020). Receptor amplification or capture employed the immunoSEQ multiplex PCR assay. TCRdb stores this immuneACCESS table with in-frame sequences only. Part of the clones is absent; in the studies checked, under half of the shortfall reflects unresolved V genes, and no reason is known for the rest. The sample table shows tens of thousands of clones, and more than 85% are seen once. Roughly 0.92% of the sample is taken by the ten largest. The sample consisted of blood. These receptors all come from a woman between 25 and 40 years old in good health.

V usage is TRBV27 and J usage is TRBJ2-6, with a possible D match to TRBD1 (6 bases). The V end lost 6 bases, the J end lost 4 bases, and 22 bases lay between the germline ends. The length of the CDR3 is 18 residues. Looked up from germline, CDR1 is MNHEY and CDR2 is SMNVEV (reference sequence). The chain's CDR3 is CASRGSGTHFRGANVLTF. CDR3 bases: TGTGCCAGCAGGGGGTCCGGGACACACTTTCGAGGGGCCAACGTCCTGACTTTC.

The chain combines TRBV12-3 or TRBV12-4 with TRBJ2-3; D unresolved. The CDR3 sequence is 13 residues long. V lost 6 bases and J lost 6, with 13 bases in between. CDR3 nucleotides: TGTGCCAGCAGCGACGGCCCAAGGGATACGCAGTATTTT. This encodes CASSDGPRDTQYF.

The V gene is TRBV3-1 (or the pseudogene TRBV3-2), the J gene TRBJ2-2, with D unclear. Germline V gives CDR1 LGHDT, CDR2 YNNKEL (reference sequence). V lost 6 bases and J 5 bases, leaving 4 bases between the germline ends. The length of the CDR3 is 11 residues. The CDR3: CASSSTGELFF. Here the CDR3 DNA reads TGTGCCAGCAGTTCGACCGGGGAGCTGTTTTTT.